A single TCR beta chain is shown here with its context. At one end, the junction sequence differs from germline, possibly due to a read error. The data are from a study of tumor-infiltrating lymphocytes in primary liver carcinoma. Study-wide background: Tumors, staged T1-T3 N0M0, spanned roughly 4.2 to 11 cm.

Germline CDR1 SGHDN, CDR2 FVKESK. This CDR3 comprises 16 residues. Investigators took RNA and DNA out together from about 21-30 mg of unsorted bulk tissue. Through surgical resection, the patients' primary liver carcinoma was treated. All tumor specimens exceeded 75% viable tumor cells. The template, approximately 500 ng total RNA, yielded TCR beta cDNA made with a constant-region primer. Amplification in three nested multiplex PCR rounds with slightly modified ARM-PCR gave rise to TCR beta libraries. TRBV1-TRBV30 forward primers paired with a C-beta reverse primer were used in the first two PCR rounds, which ran roughly 10 cycles each. TCRdb reprocessed the multiplex PCR reads via MiXCR and lists one record per CDR3 protein. Seen here are fewer than 200,000 distinct CDR3 sequences, around 81% observed once, and the top ten hold around 18%.

This sequence was found in a man between 35 and 55 years old with primary liver carcinoma and hepatitis B virus infection. Sequencing was done on a sample of tumor tissue from primary liver carcinoma. The rearrangement links TRBV14 to TRBJ2-1, with D perhaps matching TRBD2 (6 bases). The CDR3, as DNA: TGTGCCAGCAGTGCCGTAGCGGTATGGGTGAACAATGAGCGGTTCTTC. Its protein product is CASSAVAVWVNNERFF.